These 8 T cell receptor beta chains share one sample of origin, sequenced in a study of glioma-infiltrating T cells after dendritic cell vaccination. Profiling relied on immunoSEQ multiplex PCR, and the TCRdb table lists in-frame clones only, not all of them. The sample lists roughly 60,000 clones, more than 75% occurring once. Regarding time point: after dendritic cell vaccination, including at tumor progression/relapse. The source material was blood, sampled after dendritic cell vaccination. The receptors were gathered from a human donor with glioblastoma.

This clone was detected once. This chain uses TRBV9 with TRBJ1-6; D is unclear. V gave up 4 bases and J gave up 6 bases, with 17 bases separating them. The germline V gene has CDR1 SGDLS and CDR2 YYNGEE. CDR3 length: 16 residues. The CDR3 nucleotides read TGTGCCAGCAGCCACCGCAAGCGGGATGGTAATTCACCCCTCCACTTT. Translating it yields CASSHRKRDGNSPLHF.

The chain uses TRBV2 and TRBJ1-5; D is uncertain. The ends were cut back, 6 bases at V and 0 bases at J, with 18 bases in the middle. The V gene's germline CDR1 is SNHLY and CDR2 FYNNEI. This CDR3 has 17 amino acids. The CDR3 coding sequence is TGTGCCAGCAGCGTGGAGGAGGCCACCTATAGCAATCAGCCCCAGCATTTT. Encoded protein: CASSVEEATYSNQPQHF.

The CDR3 reads CASSSGTGGDQPQHF. CDR3 in DNA: TGTGCCAGCAGTTCCGGGACAGGGGGCGACCAGCCCCAGCATTTT. The V gene is TRBV27, the J gene TRBJ1-5; 12 nucleotides line up with TRBD1. The V segment lost 4 bases and the J segment 7 bases; nucleotides outside the gene matches: 5. The CDR3 runs 15 residues. Germline-derived CDR1 and CDR2 are MNHEY and SMNVEV (reference sequence).

This clone showed up just a few times. The CDR3 is CASSLEGRGEETQYF. The CDR3 DNA is TGTGCCAGCAGCTTAGAGGGCAGGGGGGAAGAGACCCAGTACTTC. The chain joins TRBV11-2 to TRBJ2-5, with D perhaps TRBD1 (7 bases). CDR3 size: 15 residues. V lost 0 bases, J lost 3 bases, and 11 bases lay in between. Germline CDR1 and CDR2: SGHAT and FQNNGV.

The V gene is TRBV19, the J gene TRBJ2-7; 9 bases agree with TRBD2. Germline V gene lookup returns CDR1 LNHDA and CDR2 SQIVND (reference sequence). Trimming cost V 4 bases and J 2 bases; bases outside gene matches: 3. This CDR3 is 14 amino acids long. As DNA, the CDR3 is TGTGCCAGTAGTAAAGCGGGAGGCCCCTACGAGCAGTACTTC. Translating it yields CASSKAGGPYEQYF.

This sequence joins TRBV19 and TRBJ1-5, with TRBD1 matching 7 bases. The CDR3 spans 15 residues. V trimming: 3 bases; J trimming: 5 bases; junction bases outside the gene matches: 7. Germline V gives CDR1 LNHDA, CDR2 SQIVND (reference sequence). The CDR3 reads CASSMGTRGDQPQHF. For the CDR3, the DNA is TGTGCCAGTAGTATGGGTACCAGGGGGGATCAGCCCCAGCATTTT.

The chain is built from TRBV6-5 and TRBJ2-7; possible D gene TRBD1, 6 bases. V dropped 2 bases and J dropped 3 bases, with 11 bases sitting between them. This CDR3 has 14 amino acids. The V gene's germline CDR1 is MNHEY and CDR2 SVGAGI. CDR3 bases: TGTGCCAGCAGTTACCCGGGGACACACTACGAGCAGTACTTC. It yields the protein CASSYPGTHYEQYF.

With respect to this clone: Other DNA sequences in the sample encode the same CDR3. This rearrangement joins TRBV7-2 to TRBJ1-6, with 10 positions matching TRBD1. The CDR3 sequence is 15 residues long. CDR1 SGHTA and CDR2 FQGNSA come from the germline V gene. Germline trimming cut 6 bases from V and 9 bases from J; bases unmatched to any gene: 8. The DNA for the CDR3 is TGTGCCAGCAGGACGGGACAGGGGTTTTTTTCACCCCTCCACTTT. It encodes CASRTGQGFFSPLHF.